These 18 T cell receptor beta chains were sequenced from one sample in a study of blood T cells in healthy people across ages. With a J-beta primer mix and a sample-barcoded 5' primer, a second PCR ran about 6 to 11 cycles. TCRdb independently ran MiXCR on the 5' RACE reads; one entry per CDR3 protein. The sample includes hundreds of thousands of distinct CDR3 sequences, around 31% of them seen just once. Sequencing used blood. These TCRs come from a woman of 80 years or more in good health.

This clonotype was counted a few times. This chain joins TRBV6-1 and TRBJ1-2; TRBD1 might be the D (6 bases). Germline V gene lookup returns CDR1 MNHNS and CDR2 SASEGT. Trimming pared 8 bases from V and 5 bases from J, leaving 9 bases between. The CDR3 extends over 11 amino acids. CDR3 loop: CASEQGYGYTF. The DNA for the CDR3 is TGTGCCAGCGAACAGGGTTATGGCTACACCTTC.

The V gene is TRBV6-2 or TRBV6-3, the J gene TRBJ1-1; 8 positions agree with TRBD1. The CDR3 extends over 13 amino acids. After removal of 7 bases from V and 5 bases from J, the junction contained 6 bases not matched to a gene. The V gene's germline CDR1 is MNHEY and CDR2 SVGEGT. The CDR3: CASNGQGRTEAFF. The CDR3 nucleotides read TGTGCCAGCAACGGACAGGGAAGGACTGAAGCTTTCTTT.

The CDR3, as DNA: TGTGCCAGCAGCTCCTACAAGACAGTTGTCTATGGCTACACCTTC. As protein: CASSSYKTVVYGYTF. The chain is built from TRBV7-9 and TRBJ1-2; TRBD1 is a possible D gene (5 bases). The CDR3 is 15 residues long. Trimming shortened V by 4 bases and J by 4 bases, and 16 bases separated the two germline ends. Germline values: CDR1 SEHNR, CDR2 FQNEAQ (reference sequence). Looking up the rest from reference TRBV7-9 and TRBJ1-2 gives the full variable domain: DTGVSQNPRHKITKRGQNVTFRCDPISEHNRLYWYRQTLGQGPEFLTYFQNEAQLEKSRLLSDRFSAERPKGSFSTLEIQRTEQGDSAMYLCASSSYKTVVYGYTFGSGTRLTVV.

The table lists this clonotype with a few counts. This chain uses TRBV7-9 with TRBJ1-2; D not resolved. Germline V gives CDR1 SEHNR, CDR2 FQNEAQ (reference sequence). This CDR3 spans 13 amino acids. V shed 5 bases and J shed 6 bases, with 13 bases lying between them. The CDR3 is CASSRRREHGYTF. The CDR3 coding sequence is TGTGCCAGCAGCCGCCGCCGGGAACATGGCTACACCTTC. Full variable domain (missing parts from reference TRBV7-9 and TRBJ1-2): DTGVSQNPRHKITKRGQNVTFRCDPISEHNRLYWYRQTLGQGPEFLTYFQNEAQLEKSRLLSDRFSAERPKGSFSTLEIQRTEQGDSAMYLCASSRRREHGYTFGSGTRLTVV.

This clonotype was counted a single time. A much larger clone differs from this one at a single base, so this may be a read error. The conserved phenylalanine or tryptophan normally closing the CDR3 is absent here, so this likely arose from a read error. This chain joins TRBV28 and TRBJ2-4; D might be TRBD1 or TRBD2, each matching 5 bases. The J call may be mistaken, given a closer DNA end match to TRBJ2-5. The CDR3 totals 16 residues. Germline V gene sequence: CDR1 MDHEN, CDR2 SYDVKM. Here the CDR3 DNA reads TGTGCCAGCAGTGACCGATTGGGATTAGGGACGGAGACCCAGTACTAC. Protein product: CASSDRLGLGTETQYY.

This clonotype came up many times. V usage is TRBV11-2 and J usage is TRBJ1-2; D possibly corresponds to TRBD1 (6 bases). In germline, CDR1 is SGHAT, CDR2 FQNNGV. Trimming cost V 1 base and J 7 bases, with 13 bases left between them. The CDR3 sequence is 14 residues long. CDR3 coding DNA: TGTGCCAGCAGCTTAGGAGGGGGGGCCGGTGGCTACACCTTC. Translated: CASSLGGGAGGYTF.

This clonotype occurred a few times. In DNA, the CDR3 is TGTGCCAGCAGCCAATCCCCCCGGGACTCACACATGAACACTGAAGCTTTCTTT. Translation gives CASSQSPRDSHMNTEAFF. V and J are TRBV3-1 and TRBJ1-1, with D possibly being TRBD1 (5 bases). The CDR3 contains 18 residues. From germline, CDR1 is LGHDT and CDR2 YNNKEL (reference sequence). With 2 bases removed from V and 0 bases from J, the gap between germline ends came to 19 bases.

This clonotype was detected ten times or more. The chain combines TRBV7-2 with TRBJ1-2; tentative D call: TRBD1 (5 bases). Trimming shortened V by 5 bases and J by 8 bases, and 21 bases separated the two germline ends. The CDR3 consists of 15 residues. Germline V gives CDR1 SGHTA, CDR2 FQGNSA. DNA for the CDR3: TGTGCCAGCAGCCCTACAGGCCCGGGACTTGGCGGCTACACCTTC. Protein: CASSPTGPGLGGYTF. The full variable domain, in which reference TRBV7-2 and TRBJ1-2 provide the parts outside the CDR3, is GAGVSQSPSNKVTEKGKDVELRCDPISGHTALYWYRQSLGQGLEFLIYFQGNSAPDKSGLPSDRFSAERTGGSVSTLTIQRTQQEDSAVYLCASSPTGPGLGGYTFGSGTRLTVV.

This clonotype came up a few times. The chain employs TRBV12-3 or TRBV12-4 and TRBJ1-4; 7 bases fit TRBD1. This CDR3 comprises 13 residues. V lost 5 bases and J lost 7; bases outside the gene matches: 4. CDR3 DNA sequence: TGTGCCAGCAGTATACAGGGGACTGAAAAACTGTTTTTT. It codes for CASSIQGTEKLFF.

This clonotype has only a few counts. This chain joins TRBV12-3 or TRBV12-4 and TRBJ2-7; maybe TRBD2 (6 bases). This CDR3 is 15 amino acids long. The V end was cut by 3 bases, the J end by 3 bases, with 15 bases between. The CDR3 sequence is CASSLDGGSDYEQYF. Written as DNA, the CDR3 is TGTGCCAGCAGTTTGGACGGAGGGTCGGACTACGAGCAGTACTTC.

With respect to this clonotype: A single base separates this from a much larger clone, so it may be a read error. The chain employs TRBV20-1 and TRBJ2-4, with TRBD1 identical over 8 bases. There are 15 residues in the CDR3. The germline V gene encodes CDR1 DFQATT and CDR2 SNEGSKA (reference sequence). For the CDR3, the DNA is TGCAGTGCTCCCGGGACAGGTCTAGCCAAAACCATTCAGTACTTC. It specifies CSAPGTGLAKTIQYF.

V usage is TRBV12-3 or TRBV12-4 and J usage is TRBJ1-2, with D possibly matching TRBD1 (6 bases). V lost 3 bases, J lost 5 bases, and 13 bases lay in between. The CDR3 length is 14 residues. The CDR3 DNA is TGTGCCAGCAGTTTCCGGGGGGCGCGTTATGGCTACACCTTC. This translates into CASSFRGARYGYTF.

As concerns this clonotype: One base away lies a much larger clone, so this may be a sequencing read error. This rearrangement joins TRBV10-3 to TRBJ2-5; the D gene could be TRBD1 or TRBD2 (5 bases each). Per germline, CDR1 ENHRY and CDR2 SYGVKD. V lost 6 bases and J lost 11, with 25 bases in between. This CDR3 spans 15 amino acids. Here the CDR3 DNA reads TGTGCCATCAGACTATCTAACGGAACAAGCAGGGAGCAGTACTTC. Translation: CAIRLSNGTSREQYF.

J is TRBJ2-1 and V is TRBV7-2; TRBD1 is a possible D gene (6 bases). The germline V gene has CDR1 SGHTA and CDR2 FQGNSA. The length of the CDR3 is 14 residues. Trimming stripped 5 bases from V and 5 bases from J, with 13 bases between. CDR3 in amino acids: CASSLSWTDNEQFF. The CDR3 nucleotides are TGTGCCAGCAGCCTAAGTTGGACAGACAATGAGCAGTTCTTC.

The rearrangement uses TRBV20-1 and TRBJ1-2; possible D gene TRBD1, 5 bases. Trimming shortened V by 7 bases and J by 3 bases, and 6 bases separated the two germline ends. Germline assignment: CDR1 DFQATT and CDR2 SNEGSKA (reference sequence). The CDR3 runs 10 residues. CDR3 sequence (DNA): TGCAGTGGGGACCACTATGGCTACACCTTC. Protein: CSGDHYGYTF.

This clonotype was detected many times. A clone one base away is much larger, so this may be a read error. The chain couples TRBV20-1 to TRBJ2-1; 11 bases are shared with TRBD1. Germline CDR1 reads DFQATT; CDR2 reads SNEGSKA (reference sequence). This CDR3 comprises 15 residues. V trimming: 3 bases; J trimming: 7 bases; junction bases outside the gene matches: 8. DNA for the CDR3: TGCAGTGCTAGGGGCCGGACAGGGGGCTGGAATGAGCAGTTCTTC. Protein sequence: CSARGRTGGWNEQFF.

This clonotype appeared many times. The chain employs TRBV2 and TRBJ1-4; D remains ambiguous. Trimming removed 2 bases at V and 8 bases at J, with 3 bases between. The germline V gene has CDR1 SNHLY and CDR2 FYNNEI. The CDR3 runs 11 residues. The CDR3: CASSEFEKLFF. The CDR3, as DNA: TGTGCCAGCAGTGAATTCGAAAAACTGTTTTTT.

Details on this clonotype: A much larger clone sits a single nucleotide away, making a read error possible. CDR3 loop: CASRSALGNQPQHF. CDR3 coding DNA: TGTGCCAGCAGGTCTGCCCTAGGCAATCAGCCCCAGCATTTT. The V and J genes are TRBV12-3 or TRBV12-4 and TRBJ1-5; D is ambiguous. The CDR3 consists of 14 residues. Trimming took 6 bases from V and 2 from J, leaving 11 bases between them.